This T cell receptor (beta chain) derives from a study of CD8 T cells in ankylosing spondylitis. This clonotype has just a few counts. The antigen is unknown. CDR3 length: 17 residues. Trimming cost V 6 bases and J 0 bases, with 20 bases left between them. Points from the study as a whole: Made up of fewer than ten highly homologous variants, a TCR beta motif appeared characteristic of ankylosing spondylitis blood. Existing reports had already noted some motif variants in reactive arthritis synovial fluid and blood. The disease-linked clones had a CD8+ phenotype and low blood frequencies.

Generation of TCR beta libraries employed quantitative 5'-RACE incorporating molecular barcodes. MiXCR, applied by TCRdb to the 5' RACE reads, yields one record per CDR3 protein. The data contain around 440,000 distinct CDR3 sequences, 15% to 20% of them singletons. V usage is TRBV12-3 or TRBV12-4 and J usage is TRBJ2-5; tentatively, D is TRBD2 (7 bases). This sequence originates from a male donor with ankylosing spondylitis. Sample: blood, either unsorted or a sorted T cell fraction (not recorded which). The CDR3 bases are TGTGCCAGCAGCCCCCCGGGGGGCGGCCTCTACCAAGAGACCCAGTACTTC. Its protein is CASSPPGGGLYQETQYF.